This T cell receptor beta chain came from a study of cytotoxic CD8 clonotypes in ibrutinib-treated CLL (dated by TCRdb to the early 2020s). The study in broad terms: The cohort included more than 14 treatment-naive and approximately twelve relapsed/refractory patients; around 17 were IGHV unmutated. Responses were partial in approximately 24 patients and complete in 2; after median 68 months follow-up, some 14 stayed in remission and some twelve progressed. Response samples were obtained after a median of around eleven months of treatment, with a range of about 6 to 40 months. An average of 255,043 productive templates and tens of thousands of productive rearrangements was obtained per sample. Longitudinal samples were obtainable from about 30% of the roughly 90 participants in the trial. Cryopreserved peripheral blood mononuclear cells were obtained before treatment, at response, and at either sustained remission or disease progression. All remission and progressive disease samples were collected while patients were still receiving ibrutinib. Results and caveats for the whole study, not just this receptor: Sustained-remission and progressing patients did not have matched sampling times, and lymph node repertoires were not examined. Public clonotypes were found to be uncommon and were observed to contract or remain stable during treatment; the increase in clonality was shown to reflect expansion of private clonotypes at ibrutinib response. Baseline clonality was found to be higher than that of age-matched healthy donors and was strongly correlated with circulating CD8+ T-cell counts. Clonality rose at ibrutinib response, remained stable during sustained remission, and dropped back toward baseline at progression.

From the cysteine through the phenylalanine, the CDR3 covers 17 amino acids. Only CDR3 DNA is held: 51 bases, read in frame from base 1. After removal of 2 bases from V and 6 bases from J, the junction retains 11 bases not matched to a gene. CDR1 is given as KGHSH and CDR2 as LQKENI, both from the germline V gene. Reading the label with the study, this specimen's time point is: 12 months on ibrutinib. For TCR beta library preparation, about 2 micrograms of genomic DNA was extracted from cryopreserved PBMCs. Longitudinal blood samples from CLL patients on ibrutinib monotherapy underwent high-throughput TCR beta sequencing. The patients took part in an open-label, single-center phase 2 trial of ibrutinib monotherapy. Each clonotype received, on average, around 9.6x coverage in deep resolution sequencing performed on a MiSeq, where the target depth lay between 1 in 1 million and 1 in 200,000 T cells. TCR beta libraries were generated with the immunoSEQ hsTCRB Kit. The original pipeline was this. The data were analyzed with ImmunoSEQ Analyzer and ImmunoSEQ Data Assistant, and V, D and J gene assignments followed IMGT definitions. Clonality, which ranges from 0 to 1, was calculated as one minus the normalized Shannon entropy of productive rearrangement frequencies. Public clonotype analysis was restricted to overrepresented clonotypes comprising at least 0.05% of each patient's repertoire. About a dozen age-matched healthy donor repertoires from immuneACCESS were used as controls for clonality. This immuneACCESS table, as held by TCRdb, lists in-frame sequences with V and J called but not all clones. Of the missing ones, under half trace to an unresolved V gene in checked studies; the others have no known cause. V, J and clone size derive from that table, while D and trimming were established from the DNA sequence. This sample comprises under 200,000 clones, around 84% of them detected only once. The top ten clonotypes cover roughly 1.9% of the sample.

As concerns this clone: Its antigen remains undetermined. Base-call qualities are not available, and no considerably larger clone is one nucleotide away.

The receptor chain draws on TRBV18 and TRBJ2-3, and 10 junctional nucleotides match TRBD1. The TCR comes from a human donor with chronic lymphocytic leukemia. This specimen was PBMCs, taken after 12 months of ibrutinib treatment. The DNA is TGTGCCAGCTCACCAGACAGGGGGCGCCTTCGACCCGATACGCAGTATTTT. It translates to CASSPDRGRLRPDTQYF.